What follows are 27 T cell receptor beta chains derived from one specimen sequenced in a study of CD8 T cells in Susac syndrome. Roughly 0.45 to 1 ug RNA was reverse transcribed with random hexamers. TCRdb analysed the immunoSEQ multiplex PCR reads with MiXCR anew, one entry per CDR3 protein. Among 100,000 or so distinct CDR3 sequences, under 95% were seen once, and the ten largest hold around 0.12%. The sequencing input was CD8+ T cells from PBMCs. The receptors here all came from a human donor in good health.

This clonotype was counted only a few times. The chain is built from TRBV6-1 and TRBJ2-5; D is undetermined. The CDR3 is made up of 13 amino acids. In germline, CDR1 is MNHNS, CDR2 SASEGT. The ends were cut back, 6 bases at V and 5 bases at J, with 13 bases in the middle. The CDR3 is CASSLTPQETQYF. The CDR3 DNA is TGTGCCAGCAGCTTAACACCCCAGGAGACCCAGTACTTC.

CDR3 DNA sequence: TGTGCCAGCAGCCCTTCCACCGGGACTAGCGGGCGGGGGGTGAGGGGTGAGCAGTTCTTC. Amino acids: CASSPSTGTSGRGVRGEQFF. The chain combines TRBV12-3 or TRBV12-4 with TRBJ2-1; TRBD2 matches at 12 bases. Losses at the gene ends were 6 bases for V and 9 bases for J; bases not matched to a gene: 24. This CDR3 contains 20 residues.

This clonotype was seen once. V gene TRBV13 combines with J gene TRBJ2-6, with D possibly being TRBD1 (6 bases). Trimming cost V 4 bases and J 0 bases, with 13 bases left between them. CDR1 is PRHDT and CDR2 is FYEKMQ in the germline V gene (reference sequence). This CDR3 contains 17 residues. The CDR3 loop reads CASSSTTGLSGANVLTF. The DNA of the CDR3 is TGTGCCAGCAGCTCGACCACAGGGCTCTCTGGGGCCAACGTCCTGACTTTC.

The V and J genes are TRBV4-3 and TRBJ1-2; no definite D call. Between the trimmed V and J ends, which lost 1 base and 4 bases, there was a span of 10 bases. Germline V gene sequence: CDR1 LGHNA, CDR2 YSLEER. The CDR3 covers 14 residues. CDR3 nucleotide sequence: TGCGCCAGCAGCCAAGTACGGGCGAGCTATGGCTACACCTTC. Amino acids: CASSQVRASYGYTF.

V gene TRBV7-9 combines with J gene TRBJ2-3; D call uncertain. Per germline, CDR1 SEHNR and CDR2 FQNEAQ (reference sequence). V was clipped by 1 base and J by 4 bases, with 6 bases between them. This CDR3 is 13 amino acids long. The CDR3 here is CASSLVEADTQYF. CDR3 bases: TGTGCCAGCAGCTTAGTCGAAGCAGATACGCAGTATTTT. Full variable domain (missing parts from reference TRBV7-9 and TRBJ2-3): DTGVSQNPRHKITKRGQNVTFRCDPISEHNRLYWYRQTLGQGPEFLTYFQNEAQLEKSRLLSDRFSAERPKGSFSTLEIQRTEQGDSAMYLCASSLVEADTQYFGPGTRLTVL.

The CDR3 region has the DNA TGTGCCAGCAGTGAACTTACAGGGGTGAACACTGAAGCTTTCTTT. Translation: CASSELTGVNTEAFF. The genes are TRBV25-1 and TRBJ1-1, with 7 positions matching TRBD1. The V gene end was trimmed by 2 bases and the J gene end by 0 bases; junction bases not matched to a gene: 3. Germline V gives CDR1 MGHDK, CDR2 SYGVNS. The CDR3 consists of 15 residues.

The chain couples TRBV4-3 to TRBJ2-2; 9 bases agree with TRBD2. Trimming removed 0 bases from V and 5 bases from J; junction bases left unmatched: 7. CDR3 length equals 17 residues. Germline V gene lookup returns CDR1 LGHNA and CDR2 YSLEER. The CDR3 sequence: CASSQDETGLATGELFF. In DNA, the CDR3 is TGCGCCAGCAGCCAAGACGAGACGGGACTAGCTACCGGGGAGCTGTTTTTT.

The J gene is TRBJ1-1, the V gene TRBV19; D gene ambiguous. Germline V gene lookup returns CDR1 LNHDA and CDR2 SQIVND (reference sequence). V shed 5 bases and J shed 3 bases, with 13 bases lying between them. This CDR3 region has 14 residues. CDR3 sequence (DNA): TGTGCCAGTAGTCCGGACTATGGGGACACTGAAGCTTTCTTT. This sequence encodes CASSPDYGDTEAFF.

This rearrangement joins TRBV30 to TRBJ2-1; 10 nucleotides align to TRBD2. From germline, CDR1 is GTSNPN and CDR2 SVGIG (reference sequence). The CDR3 is 18 amino acids. The V segment lost 3 bases and the J segment 1 base; nucleotides outside the gene matches: 12. CDR3 DNA sequence: TGTGCCTGGAGGGGCCAACTAGCGGGAATAAGGTCCTACAATGAGCAGTTCTTC. It is translated as CAWRGQLAGIRSYNEQFF.

The gene calls are TRBV20-1 and TRBJ2-7; possibly TRBD2 for D (5 bases). The V end lost 0 bases, the J end lost 3 bases, and 12 bases lay between the germline ends. Per germline, CDR1 DFQATT and CDR2 SNEGSKA (reference sequence). The CDR3 extends over 14 amino acids. In nucleotides, the CDR3 is TGCAGTGCTAGAGATCGCGGGTACGGCTACGAGCAGTACTTC. This gives the protein CSARDRGYGYEQYF.

The chain joins TRBV23-1 to TRBJ2-1; D is ambiguous. TRBV23-1 is classed as an ORF, of uncertain function. Trimming removed 3 bases at V and 2 bases at J, with 17 bases between. The CDR3 runs to 17 residues. The CDR3 spells CASSHPYFGIAYNEQFF. CDR3 sequence (DNA): TGCGCCAGCAGTCATCCCTACTTTGGGATAGCCTACAATGAGCAGTTCTTC.

V usage is TRBV9 and J usage is TRBJ2-1, with D possibly being TRBD2 (5 bases). V dropped 4 bases and J dropped 7 bases, with 15 bases sitting between them. This CDR3 is built from 14 residues. In germline, CDR1 is SGDLS, CDR2 YYNGEE. The CDR3: CASSPPSLENEQFF. The CDR3 DNA reads as TGTGCCAGCAGCCCCCCTAGCCTTGAGAATGAGCAGTTCTTC.

The chain employs TRBV11-2 and TRBJ1-2; D remains unclear. The ends were cut back, 5 bases at V and 5 bases at J, with 12 bases in the middle. Germline CDR1 and CDR2: SGHAT and FQNNGV. This CDR3 region has 13 residues. DNA of the CDR3: TGTGCCAGCAGCCACGGGGAGACTTATGGCTACACCTTC. Protein product: CASSHGETYGYTF.

This clonotype was observed a single time. The V call is TRBV15, the J call TRBJ1-4; D call uncertain. CDR1 LNHNV and CDR2 YYDKDF come from the germline V gene (reference sequence). The ends were cut back, 2 bases at V and 8 bases at J, with 9 bases in the middle. This CDR3 spans 13 amino acids. This CDR3 is CATSRPEGEKLFF. The CDR3 bases are TGTGCCACCAGCAGACCGGAAGGAGAAAAACTGTTTTTT.

The chain links TRBV4-3 to TRBJ2-2, with D possibly called TRBD1 or TRBD2 (6 bases each). The CDR3 length is 18 residues. Trimming cost V 1 base and J 0 bases, with 15 bases left between them. Germline V gene lookup returns CDR1 LGHNA and CDR2 YSLEER. CDR3 coding DNA: TGCGCCAGCAGCCAAGTCCAGATCGGGGGCTCGAACACCGGGGAGCTGTTTTTT. Translation: CASSQVQIGGSNTGELFF.

The chain links TRBV10-3 to TRBJ2-2; unclear D gene. From germline, CDR1 is ENHRY and CDR2 SYGVKD. This CDR3 has 12 residues. The V gene lost 3 bases and the J gene lost 4 bases, with 3 bases spanning the gap. CDR3 amino acids: CAISDGTGELFF. CDR3 sequence (DNA): TGTGCCATCAGTGATGGCACCGGGGAGCTGTTTTTT.

The chain uses TRBV7-9 and TRBJ2-2; 11 nucleotides match TRBD2. The CDR3 contains 16 residues. Germline V lookup: CDR1 SEHNR, CDR2 FQNEAQ (reference sequence). V dropped 7 bases and J dropped 7; count of bases not matched to a gene: 11. Here the CDR3 reads CASTKSSGRSIGELFF. CDR3 coding DNA: TGTGCCAGCACCAAATCTAGCGGGAGGAGTATCGGGGAGCTGTTTTTT.

The chain has TRBV12-5 and TRBJ2-3; 11 bases line up with TRBD2. The ends lost 4 bases at V and 2 bases at J; junction bases unmatched: 8. The CDR3 consists of 17 residues. CDR1 LGHNT and CDR2 FRNRAP come from the germline V gene. DNA of the CDR3: TGTGCTAGTGGTTCCGCCGGGACTAGCGGACTCACAGATACGCAGTATTTT. Translating gives CASGSAGTSGLTDTQYF.

V is TRBV20-1 and J is TRBJ2-7; possibly TRBD1 for D (8 bases). Germline CDR1 DFQATT, CDR2 SNEGSKA (reference sequence). The CDR3 extends over 13 amino acids. Trimming left V 6 bases short and J 3 bases short, with 15 bases between. In nucleotides, the CDR3 is TGCAGTGCCCAGGGGGCTAGCGGCTACGAGCAGTACTTC. It is translated as CSAQGASGYEQYF.

The V gene is TRBV7-9, the J gene TRBJ2-7; 12 bases agree with TRBD2. CDR3 length: 17 residues. Trimming cost V 4 bases and J 9 bases; bases outside gene matches: 16. Per germline, CDR1 SEHNR and CDR2 FQNEAQ (reference sequence). The CDR3 DNA reads TGTGCCAGCAGCTCCGGACTAGCGGGACGGAGTCTCAGTCGGCAGTACTTC. Translated: CASSSGLAGRSLSRQYF.

The V and J genes are TRBV6-1 and TRBJ2-6; TRBD1 aligns across 11 bases. Germline V gives CDR1 MNHNS, CDR2 SASEGT. Trimming took 5 bases from V and 2 from J; bases not matched to a gene: 5. This CDR3 is built from 17 residues. CDR3 DNA: TGTGCCAGCAGTACACGGACAGGGGGCCCTGGGGCCAACGTCCTGACTTTC. Residues: CASSTRTGGPGANVLTF.

V usage is TRBV7-2 and J usage is TRBJ1-1, with 7 nucleotides matching TRBD1. J was trimmed by 0 bases and V by 3 bases; bases with no gene match: 1. This CDR3 is built from 14 residues. Germline V CDR1 and CDR2: SGHTA, FQGNSA. CDR3 protein: CASSFQGVNTEAFF. The CDR3 coding sequence is TGTGCCAGCAGCTTTCAGGGGGTGAACACTGAAGCTTTCTTT.

The chain is built from TRBV19 and TRBJ1-2; 8 positions match TRBD1. Germline V gives CDR1 LNHDA, CDR2 SQIVND (reference sequence). CDR3 length equals 14 residues. Trimming took 6 bases from V and 4 from J; bases not matched to a gene: 7. The chain's CDR3 is CASSPDRATYGYTF. DNA of the CDR3: TGTGCCAGTAGCCCGGACAGGGCGACCTATGGCTACACCTTC.

The rearrangement joins TRBV7-9 to TRBJ1-2, with D perhaps matching TRBD1 (5 bases). CDR3 length equals 13 residues. Germline V CDR1 and CDR2: SEHNR, FQNEAQ (reference sequence). Trimming cost V 4 bases and J 7 bases, with 13 bases left between them. DNA for the CDR3: TGTGCCAGCAGCTCCAGGGCTTGGGGTGGCTACACCTTC. Its translation: CASSSRAWGGYTF.

V and J are TRBV7-9 and TRBJ2-5, with 11 positions matching TRBD2. This CDR3 has 16 residues. Germline V CDR1 and CDR2: SEHNR, FQNEAQ (reference sequence). Losses at the gene ends were 7 bases for V and 1 base for J; bases not matched to a gene: 8. The CDR3 DNA sequence: TGTGCCAGCAACGAAATCGGGACTAGCGGCCAAGAGACCCAGTACTTC. This encodes CASNEIGTSGQETQYF.

This clonotype came up once. One junction end does not reproduce the germline sequence, and a read error may be involved. V usage is TRBV4-3 and J usage is TRBJ2-7; 9 nucleotides match TRBD2. The CDR3 is made up of 17 amino acids. CDR1 and CDR2 from the germline V gene are LGHNA and YSLEER. The CDR3 protein is CACSQDKSSGSLREQYF. CDR3 DNA: TGCGCCTGCAGCCAAGATAAGAGTAGCGGGAGTTTGCGTGAGCAGTACTTC.

The rearrangement joins TRBV18 to TRBJ1-1; D is unresolved. This CDR3 is built from 13 residues. Germline CDR1 reads KGHSH; CDR2 reads LQKENI. V was clipped by 0 bases and J by 4 bases, with 6 bases between them. CDR3 protein: CASSPPESTEAFF. The CDR3 region has the DNA TGTGCCAGCTCACCACCGGAGAGCACTGAAGCTTTCTTT.